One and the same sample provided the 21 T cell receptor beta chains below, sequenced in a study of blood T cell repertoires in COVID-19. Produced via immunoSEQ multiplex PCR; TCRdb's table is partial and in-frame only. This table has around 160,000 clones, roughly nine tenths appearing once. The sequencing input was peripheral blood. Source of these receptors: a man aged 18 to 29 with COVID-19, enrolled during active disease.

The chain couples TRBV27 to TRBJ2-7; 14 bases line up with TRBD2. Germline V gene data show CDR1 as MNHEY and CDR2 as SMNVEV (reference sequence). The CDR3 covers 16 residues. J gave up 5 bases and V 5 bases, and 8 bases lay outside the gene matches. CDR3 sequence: CASSGRLAGGPHEQYF. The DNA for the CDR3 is TGTGCCAGCAGTGGGCGACTAGCGGGAGGGCCCCACGAGCAGTACTTC.

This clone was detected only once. CDR3 sequence (DNA): TGTGCCACCACCAGGCCAGGGGCTGGAAACACCATATATTTT. This sequence encodes CATTRPGAGNTIYF. The chain combines TRBV19 with TRBJ1-3; perhaps TRBD1 as D (6 bases). Trimming cost V 10 bases and J 2 bases, with 15 bases left between them. The CDR3 has 14 amino acids. Germline CDR1 LNHDA, CDR2 SQIVND (reference sequence).

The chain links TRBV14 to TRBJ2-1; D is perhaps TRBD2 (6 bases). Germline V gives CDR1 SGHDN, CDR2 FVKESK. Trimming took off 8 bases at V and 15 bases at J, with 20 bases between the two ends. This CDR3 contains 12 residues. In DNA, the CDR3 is TGTGCCAGCGCCTTCTCCCGGGAGAGTTGGTTCTTC. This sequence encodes CASAFSRESWFF.

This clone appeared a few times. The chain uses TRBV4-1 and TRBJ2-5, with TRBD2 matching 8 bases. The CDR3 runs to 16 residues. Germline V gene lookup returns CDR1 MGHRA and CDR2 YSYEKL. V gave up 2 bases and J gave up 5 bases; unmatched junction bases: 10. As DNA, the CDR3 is TGCGCCAGCAGCCAACGTCCCGCTAGCGGGTGGGAGACCCAGTACTTC. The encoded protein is CASSQRPASGWETQYF.

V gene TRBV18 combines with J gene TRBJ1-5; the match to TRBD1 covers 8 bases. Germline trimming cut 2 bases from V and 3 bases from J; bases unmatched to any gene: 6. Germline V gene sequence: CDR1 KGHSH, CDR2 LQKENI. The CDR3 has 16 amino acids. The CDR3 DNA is TGTGCCAGCTCACCATCCCGACAGGGGAACAATCAGCCCCAGCATTTT. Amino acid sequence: CASSPSRQGNNQPQHF.

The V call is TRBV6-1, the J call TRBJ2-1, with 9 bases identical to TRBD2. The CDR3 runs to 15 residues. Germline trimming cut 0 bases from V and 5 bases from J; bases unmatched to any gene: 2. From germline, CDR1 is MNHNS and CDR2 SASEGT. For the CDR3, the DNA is TGTGCCAGCAGTGAAGCAGCGGGAGGACACAATGAGCAGTTCTTC. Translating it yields CASSEAAGGHNEQFF.

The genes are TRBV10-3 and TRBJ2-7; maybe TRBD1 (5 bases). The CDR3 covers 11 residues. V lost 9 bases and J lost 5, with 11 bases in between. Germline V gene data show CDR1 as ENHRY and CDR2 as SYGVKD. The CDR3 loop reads CAIGRVDEQYF. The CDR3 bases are TGTGCCATAGGCAGGGTAGACGAGCAGTACTTC.

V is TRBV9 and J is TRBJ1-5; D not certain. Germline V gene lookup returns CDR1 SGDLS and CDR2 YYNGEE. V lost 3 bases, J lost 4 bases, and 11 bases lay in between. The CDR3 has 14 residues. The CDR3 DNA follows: TGTGCCAGCAGCGGAGGTCCCTATAATCAGCCCCAGCATTTT. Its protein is CASSGGPYNQPQHF. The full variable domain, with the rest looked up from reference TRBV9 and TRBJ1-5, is DSGVTQTPKHLITATGQRVTLRCSPRSGDLSVYWYQQSLDQGLQFLIQYYNGEERAKGNILERFSAQQFPDLHSELNLSSLELGDSALYFCASSGGPYNQPQHFGDGTRLSIL.

For the CDR3, the DNA is TGTGCCAGTAGTACCGGAGGGACTAGTGAGCAGTTCTTC. The encoded protein is CASSTGGTSEQFF. The chain uses TRBV19 and TRBJ2-1; 8 nucleotides match TRBD2. Per the germline V gene, CDR1 is LNHDA and CDR2 is SQIVND (reference sequence). The CDR3 loop spans 13 amino acids. After removal of 4 bases from V and 9 bases from J, the junction contained 5 bases not matched to a gene. Based on the CDR3 plus reference TRBV19 and TRBJ2-1, the full variable domain is DGGITQSPKYLFRKEGQNVTLSCEQNLNHDAMYWYRQDPGQGLRLIYYSQIVNDFQKGDIAEGYSVSREKKESFPLTVTSAQKNPTAFYLCASSTGGTSEQFFGPGTRLTVL.

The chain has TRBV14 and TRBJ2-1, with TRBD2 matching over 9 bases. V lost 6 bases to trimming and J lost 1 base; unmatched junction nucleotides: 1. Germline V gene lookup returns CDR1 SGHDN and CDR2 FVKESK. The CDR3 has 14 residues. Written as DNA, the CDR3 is TGTGCCAGCAGGACTAGCGGATCCTACAATGAGCAGTTCTTC. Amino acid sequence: CASRTSGSYNEQFF.

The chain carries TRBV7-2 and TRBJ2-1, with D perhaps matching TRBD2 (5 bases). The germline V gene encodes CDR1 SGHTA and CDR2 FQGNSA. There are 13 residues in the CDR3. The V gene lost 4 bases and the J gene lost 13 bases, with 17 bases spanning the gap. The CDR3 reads CASSWLATSLQFF. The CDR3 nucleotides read TGTGCCAGCAGCTGGCTAGCTACCTCACTCCAGTTCTTC.

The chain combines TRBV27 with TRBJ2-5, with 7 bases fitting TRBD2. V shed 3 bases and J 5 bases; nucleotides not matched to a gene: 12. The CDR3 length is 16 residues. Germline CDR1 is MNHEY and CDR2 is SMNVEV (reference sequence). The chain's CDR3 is CASSLDPAGLKETQYF. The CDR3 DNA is TGTGCCAGCAGTTTGGACCCAGCGGGATTGAAGGAGACCCAGTACTTC.

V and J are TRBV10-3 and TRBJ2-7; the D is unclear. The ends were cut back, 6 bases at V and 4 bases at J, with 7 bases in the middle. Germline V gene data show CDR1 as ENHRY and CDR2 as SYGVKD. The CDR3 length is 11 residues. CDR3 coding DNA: TGTGCCATCAGCTCTCAGTACGAGCAGTACTTC. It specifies CAISSQYEQYF.

CDR3: CAWRRGQLNNEQFF. The CDR3 DNA sequence: TGTGCCTGGAGACGAGGGCAGTTAAACAATGAGCAGTTCTTC. The J gene is TRBJ2-1, the V gene TRBV30, with a weak D call TRBD2 (5 bases). Trimming took off 3 bases at V and 5 bases at J, with 14 bases between the two ends. The germline V gene has CDR1 GTSNPN and CDR2 SVGIG (reference sequence). The CDR3 is 14 amino acids.

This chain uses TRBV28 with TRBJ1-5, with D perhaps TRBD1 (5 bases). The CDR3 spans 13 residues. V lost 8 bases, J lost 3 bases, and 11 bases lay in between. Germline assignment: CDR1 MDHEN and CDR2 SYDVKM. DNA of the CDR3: TGTGCCAGCCACAGGAGATCCAATCAGCCCCAGCATTTT. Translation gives CASHRRSNQPQHF. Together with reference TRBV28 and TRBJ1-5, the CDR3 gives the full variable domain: DVKVTQSSRYLVKRTGEKVFLECVQDMDHENMFWYRQDPGLGLRLIYFSYDVKMKEKGDIPEGYSVSREKKERFSLILESASTNQTSMYLCASHRRSNQPQHFGDGTRLSIL.

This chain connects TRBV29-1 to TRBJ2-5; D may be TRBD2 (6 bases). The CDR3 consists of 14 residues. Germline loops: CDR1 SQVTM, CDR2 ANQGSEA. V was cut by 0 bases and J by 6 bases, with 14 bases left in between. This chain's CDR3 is CSVEEIAARQTQYF. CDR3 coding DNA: TGCAGCGTTGAAGAAATAGCGGCCCGACAGACCCAGTACTTC. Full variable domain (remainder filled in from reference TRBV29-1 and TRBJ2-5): SAVISQKPSRDICQRGTSLTIQCQVDSQVTMMFWYRQQPGQSLTLIATANQGSEATYESGFVIDKFPISRPNLTFSTLTVSNMSPEDSSIYLCSVEEIAARQTQYFGPGTRLLVL.

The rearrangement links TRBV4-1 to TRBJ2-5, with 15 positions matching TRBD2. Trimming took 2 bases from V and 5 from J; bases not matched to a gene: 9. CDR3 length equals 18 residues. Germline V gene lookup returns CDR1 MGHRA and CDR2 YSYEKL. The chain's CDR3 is CASSQTGGLAGGGETQYF. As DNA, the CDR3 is TGCGCCAGCAGCCAAACCGGGGGACTAGCGGGAGGTGGTGAGACCCAGTACTTC.

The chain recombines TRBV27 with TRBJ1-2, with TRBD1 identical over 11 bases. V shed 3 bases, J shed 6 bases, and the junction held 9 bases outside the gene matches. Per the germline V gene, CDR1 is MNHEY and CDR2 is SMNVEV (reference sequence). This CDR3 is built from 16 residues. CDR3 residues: CASSFHGTGGGDGYTF. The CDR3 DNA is TGTGCCAGCAGTTTTCACGGGACAGGGGGGGGAGATGGCTACACCTTC.

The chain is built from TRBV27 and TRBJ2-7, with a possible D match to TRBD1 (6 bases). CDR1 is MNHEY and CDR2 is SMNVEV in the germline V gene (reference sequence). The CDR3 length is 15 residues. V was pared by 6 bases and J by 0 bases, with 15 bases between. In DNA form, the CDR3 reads TGTGCCAGCAGCACCTTCCCAGGGGACTCCTACGAGCAGTACTTC. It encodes CASSTFPGDSYEQYF.

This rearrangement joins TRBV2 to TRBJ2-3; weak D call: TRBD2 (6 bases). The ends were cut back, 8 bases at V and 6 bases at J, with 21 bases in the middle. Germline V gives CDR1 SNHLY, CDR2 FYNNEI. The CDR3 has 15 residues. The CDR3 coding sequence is TGTGCCAGCTCGAGACTAGTTTTTGCAGGGGATACGCAGTATTTT. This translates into CASSRLVFAGDTQYF. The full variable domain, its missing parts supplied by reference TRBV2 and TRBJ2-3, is EPEVTQTPSHQVTQMGQEVILRCVPISNHLYFYWYRQILGQKVEFLVSFYNNEISEKSEIFDDQFSVERPDGSNFTLKIRSTKLEDSAMYFCASSRLVFAGDTQYFGPGTRLTVL.

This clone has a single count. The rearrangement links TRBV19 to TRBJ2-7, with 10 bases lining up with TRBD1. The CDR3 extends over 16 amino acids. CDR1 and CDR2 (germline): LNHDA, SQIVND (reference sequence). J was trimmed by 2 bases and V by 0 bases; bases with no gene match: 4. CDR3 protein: CASSIEAGTGAYEQYF. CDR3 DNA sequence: TGTGCCAGTAGTATAGAGGCCGGGACAGGGGCCTACGAGCAGTACTTC.